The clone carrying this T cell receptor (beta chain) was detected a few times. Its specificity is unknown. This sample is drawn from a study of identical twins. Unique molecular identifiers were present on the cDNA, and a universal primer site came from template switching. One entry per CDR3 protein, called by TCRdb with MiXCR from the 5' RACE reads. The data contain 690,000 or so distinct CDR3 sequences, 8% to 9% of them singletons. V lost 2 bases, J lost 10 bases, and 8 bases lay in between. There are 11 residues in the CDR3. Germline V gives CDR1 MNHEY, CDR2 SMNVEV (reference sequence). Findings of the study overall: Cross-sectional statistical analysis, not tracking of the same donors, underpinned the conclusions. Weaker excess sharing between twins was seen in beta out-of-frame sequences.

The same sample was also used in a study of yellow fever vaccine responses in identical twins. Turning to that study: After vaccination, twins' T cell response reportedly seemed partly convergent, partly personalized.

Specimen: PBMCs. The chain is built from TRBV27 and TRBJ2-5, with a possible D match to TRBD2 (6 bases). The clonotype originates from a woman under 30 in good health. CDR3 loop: CASSLGGNQYF. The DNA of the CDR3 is TGTGCCAGCAGTTTAGGCGGGAACCAGTACTTC.